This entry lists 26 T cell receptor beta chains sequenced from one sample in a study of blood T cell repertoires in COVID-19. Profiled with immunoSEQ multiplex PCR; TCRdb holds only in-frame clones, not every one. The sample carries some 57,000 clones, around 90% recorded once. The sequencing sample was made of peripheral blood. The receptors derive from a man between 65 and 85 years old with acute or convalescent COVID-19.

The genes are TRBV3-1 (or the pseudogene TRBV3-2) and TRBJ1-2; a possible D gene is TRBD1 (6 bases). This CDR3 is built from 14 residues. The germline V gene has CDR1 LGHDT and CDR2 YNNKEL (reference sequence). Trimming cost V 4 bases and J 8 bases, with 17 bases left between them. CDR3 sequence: CASSPSLQGSGYTF. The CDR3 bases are TGTGCCAGCAGCCCTTCCTTACAGGGAAGCGGCTACACCTTC.

CDR3 DNA sequence: TGCAGCACCAGCAGGGGTCTAGGGGTGAACACTGAAGCTTTCTTT. As protein: CSTSRGLGVNTEAFF. The rearrangement joins TRBV29-1 to TRBJ1-1, with a weak D call TRBD1 (6 bases). CDR3 length equals 15 residues. The V gene's germline CDR1 is SQVTM and CDR2 ANQGSEA. The germline V and J ends were trimmed by 8 bases and 0 bases, with 19 bases remaining between them.

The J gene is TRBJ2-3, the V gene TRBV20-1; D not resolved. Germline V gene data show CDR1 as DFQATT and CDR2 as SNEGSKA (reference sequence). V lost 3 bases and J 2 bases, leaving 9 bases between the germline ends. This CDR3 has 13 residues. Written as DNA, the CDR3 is TGCAGTGCTAGTAAGCCCAACACAGATACGCAGTATTTT. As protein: CSASKPNTDTQYF.

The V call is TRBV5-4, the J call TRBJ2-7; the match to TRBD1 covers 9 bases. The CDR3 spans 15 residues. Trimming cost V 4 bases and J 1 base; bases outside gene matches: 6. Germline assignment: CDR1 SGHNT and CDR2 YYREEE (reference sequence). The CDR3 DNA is TGTGCCAGCAGCCCTGGGGGGACAGGGTCCTACGAGCAGTACTTC. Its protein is CASSPGGTGSYEQYF.

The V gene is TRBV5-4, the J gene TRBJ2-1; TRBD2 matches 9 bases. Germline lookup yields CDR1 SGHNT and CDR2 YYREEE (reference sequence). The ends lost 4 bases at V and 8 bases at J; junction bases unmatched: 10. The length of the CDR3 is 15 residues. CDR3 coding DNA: TGTGCCAGCAGCGCCGGGGGACTAGCTACCGATGAGCAGTTCTTC. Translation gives CASSAGGLATDEQFF.

The CDR3 DNA sequence: TGTGCCAGCAAAGCGGGGGGTTTAGCGAATGAGCAGTTCTTC. Its protein product is CASKAGGLANEQFF. The gene calls are TRBV7-2 and TRBJ2-1, with 9 bases matching TRBD2. Germline trimming cut 7 bases from V and 7 bases from J; bases unmatched to any gene: 8. The CDR3 loop spans 14 amino acids. Germline values: CDR1 SGHTA, CDR2 FQGNSA.

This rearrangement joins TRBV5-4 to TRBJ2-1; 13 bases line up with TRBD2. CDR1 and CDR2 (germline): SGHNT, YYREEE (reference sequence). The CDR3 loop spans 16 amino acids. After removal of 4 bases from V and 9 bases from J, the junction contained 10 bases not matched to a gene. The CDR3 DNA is TGTGCCAGCAGCGCCTCCGGGACTAGCGGGGTGGGTGAGCAGTTCTTC. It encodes CASSASGTSGVGEQFF. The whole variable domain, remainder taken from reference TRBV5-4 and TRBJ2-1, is ETGVTQSPTHLIKTRGQQVTLRCSSQSGHNTVSWYQQALGQGPQFIFQYYREEENGRGNFPPRFSGLQFPNYSSELNVNALELDDSALYLCASSASGTSGVGEQFFGPGTRLTVL.

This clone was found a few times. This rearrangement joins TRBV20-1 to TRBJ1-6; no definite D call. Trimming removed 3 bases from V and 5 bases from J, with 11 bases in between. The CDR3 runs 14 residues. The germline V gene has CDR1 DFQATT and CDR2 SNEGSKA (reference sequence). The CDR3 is CSASSGINNSPLHF. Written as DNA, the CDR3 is TGCAGTGCTAGTAGCGGAATTAATAATTCACCCCTCCACTTT.

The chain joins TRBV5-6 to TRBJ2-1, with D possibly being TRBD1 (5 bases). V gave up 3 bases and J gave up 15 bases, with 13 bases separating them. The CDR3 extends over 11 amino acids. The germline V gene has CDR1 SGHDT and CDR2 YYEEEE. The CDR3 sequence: CASSYGQIPFF. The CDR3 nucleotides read TGTGCCAGCAGCTACGGACAAATCCCGTTCTTC.

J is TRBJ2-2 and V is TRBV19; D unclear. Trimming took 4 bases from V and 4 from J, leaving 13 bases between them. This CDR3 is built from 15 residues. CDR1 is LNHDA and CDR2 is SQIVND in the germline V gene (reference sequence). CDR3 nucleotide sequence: TGTGCCAGTAGTACCGCCTCTAGGCCCACCGGGGAGCTGTTTTTT. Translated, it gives CASSTASRPTGELFF.

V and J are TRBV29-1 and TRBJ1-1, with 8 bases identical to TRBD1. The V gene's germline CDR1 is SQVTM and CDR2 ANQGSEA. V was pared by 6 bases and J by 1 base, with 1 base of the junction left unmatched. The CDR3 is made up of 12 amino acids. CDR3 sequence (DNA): TGCAGCGTGGGGACAGGGAACACTGAAGCTTTCTTT. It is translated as CSVGTGNTEAFF.

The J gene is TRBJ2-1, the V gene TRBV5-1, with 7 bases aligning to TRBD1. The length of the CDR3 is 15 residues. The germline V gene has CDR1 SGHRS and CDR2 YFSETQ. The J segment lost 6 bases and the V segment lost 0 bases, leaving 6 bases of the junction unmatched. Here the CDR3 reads CASSLAGTASNEQFF. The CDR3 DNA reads TGCGCCAGCAGCTTGGCGGGGACAGCCAGCAATGAGCAGTTCTTC.

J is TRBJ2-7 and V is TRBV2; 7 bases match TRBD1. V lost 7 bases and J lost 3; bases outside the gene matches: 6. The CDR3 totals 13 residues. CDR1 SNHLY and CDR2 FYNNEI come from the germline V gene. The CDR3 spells CASMGQWDYEQYF. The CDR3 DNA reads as TGTGCCAGCATGGGACAGTGGGACTACGAGCAGTACTTC. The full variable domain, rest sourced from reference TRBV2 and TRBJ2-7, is EPEVTQTPSHQVTQMGQEVILRCVPISNHLYFYWYRQILGQKVEFLVSFYNNEISEKSEIFDDQFSVERPDGSNFTLKIRSTKLEDSAMYFCASMGQWDYEQYFGPGTRLTVT.

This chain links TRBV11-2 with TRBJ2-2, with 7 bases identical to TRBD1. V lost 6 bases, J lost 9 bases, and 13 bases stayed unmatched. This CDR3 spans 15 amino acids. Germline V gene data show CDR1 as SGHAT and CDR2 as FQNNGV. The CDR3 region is CASRHPGQTLRELFF. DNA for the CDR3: TGTGCCAGCAGACACCCGGGACAGACCTTAAGGGAGCTGTTTTTT.

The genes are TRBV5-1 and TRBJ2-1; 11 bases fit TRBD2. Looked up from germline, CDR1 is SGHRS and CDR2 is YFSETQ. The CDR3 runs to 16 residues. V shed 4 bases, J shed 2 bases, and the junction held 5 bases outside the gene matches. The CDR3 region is CASSPLAGGAYNEQFF. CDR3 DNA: TGCGCCAGCAGCCCCTTAGCGGGAGGGGCCTACAATGAGCAGTTCTTC.

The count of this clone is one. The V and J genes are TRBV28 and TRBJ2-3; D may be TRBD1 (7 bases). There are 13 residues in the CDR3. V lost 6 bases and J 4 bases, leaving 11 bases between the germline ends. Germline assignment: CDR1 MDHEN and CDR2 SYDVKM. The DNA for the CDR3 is TGTGCCAGCAGGGAGGGGGCCGCAGATACGCAGTATTTT. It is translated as CASREGAADTQYF.

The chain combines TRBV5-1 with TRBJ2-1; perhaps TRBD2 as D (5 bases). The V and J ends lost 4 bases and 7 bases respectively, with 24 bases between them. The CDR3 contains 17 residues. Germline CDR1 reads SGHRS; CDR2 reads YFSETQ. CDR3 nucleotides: TGCGCCAGCAGCATCTCCCTTGGCGGGCCTCGCGAGAATGAGCAGTTCTTC. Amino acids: CASSISLGGPRENEQFF.

The DNA for the CDR3 is TGTGCCAGCAGCCCTGAACTAGCGGGGGGGGGAAAGGCCTACACAGATACGCAGTATTTT. This codes for CASSPELAGGGKAYTDTQYF. This chain connects TRBV5-4 to TRBJ2-3; 13 bases match TRBD2. The CDR3 sequence is 20 residues long. Trimming removed 4 bases from V and 2 bases from J; junction bases left unmatched: 16. CDR1 and CDR2 from the germline V gene are SGHNT and YYREEE (reference sequence). Full variable domain (missing parts from reference TRBV5-4 and TRBJ2-3): ETGVTQSPTHLIKTRGQQVTLRCSSQSGHNTVSWYQQALGQGPQFIFQYYREEENGRGNFPPRFSGLQFPNYSSELNVNALELDDSALYLCASSPELAGGGKAYTDTQYFGPGTRLTVL.

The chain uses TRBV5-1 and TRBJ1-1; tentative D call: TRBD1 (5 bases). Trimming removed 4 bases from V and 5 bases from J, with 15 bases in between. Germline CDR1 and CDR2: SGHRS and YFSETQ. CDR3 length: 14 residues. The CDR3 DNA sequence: TGCGCCAGCAGCCCGACAGTGGGTCAAACTGAAGCTTTCTTT. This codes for CASSPTVGQTEAFF.

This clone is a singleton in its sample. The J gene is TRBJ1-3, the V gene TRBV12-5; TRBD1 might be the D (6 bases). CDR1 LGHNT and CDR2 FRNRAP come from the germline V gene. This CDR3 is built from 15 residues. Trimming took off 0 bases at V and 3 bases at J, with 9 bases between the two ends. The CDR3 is CASGLVQGGGNTIYF. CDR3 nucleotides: TGTGCTAGTGGTTTGGTACAGGGCGGTGGAAACACCATATATTTT.

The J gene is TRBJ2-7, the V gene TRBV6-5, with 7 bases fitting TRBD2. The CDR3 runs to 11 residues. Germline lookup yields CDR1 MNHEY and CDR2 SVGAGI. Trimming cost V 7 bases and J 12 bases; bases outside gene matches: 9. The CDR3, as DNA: TGTGCCAGCACCCGGGAGGCTGTCTGGTACTTC. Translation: CASTREAVWYF.

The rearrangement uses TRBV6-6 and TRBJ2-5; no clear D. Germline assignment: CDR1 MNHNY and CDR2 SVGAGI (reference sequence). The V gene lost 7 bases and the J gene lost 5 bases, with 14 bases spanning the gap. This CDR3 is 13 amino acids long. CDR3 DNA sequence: TGTGCCAGCAAAGGCAGCCCGGGTGAGACCCAGTACTTC. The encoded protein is CASKGSPGETQYF.

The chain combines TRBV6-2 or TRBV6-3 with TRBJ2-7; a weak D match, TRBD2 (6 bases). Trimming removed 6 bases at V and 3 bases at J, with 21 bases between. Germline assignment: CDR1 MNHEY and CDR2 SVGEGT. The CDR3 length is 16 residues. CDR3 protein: CASSKRGSLPDYEQYF. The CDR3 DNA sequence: TGTGCCAGCAGCAAACGGGGGTCTCTACCAGACTACGAGCAGTACTTC.

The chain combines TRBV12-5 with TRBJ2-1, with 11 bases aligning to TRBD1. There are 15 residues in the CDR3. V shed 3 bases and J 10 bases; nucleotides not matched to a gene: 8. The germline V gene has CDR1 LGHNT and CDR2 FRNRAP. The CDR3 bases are TGTGCTAGTGGTTTTCTGGGACAGGGGGTCTGGGAGCAGTTCTTC. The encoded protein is CASGFLGQGVWEQFF. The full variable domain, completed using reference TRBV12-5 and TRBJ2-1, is DARVTQTPRHKVTEMGQEVTMRCQPILGHNTVFWYRQTMMQGLELLAYFRNRAPLDDSGMPKDRFSAEMPDATLATLKIQPSEPRDSAVYFCASGFLGQGVWEQFFGPGTRLTVL.

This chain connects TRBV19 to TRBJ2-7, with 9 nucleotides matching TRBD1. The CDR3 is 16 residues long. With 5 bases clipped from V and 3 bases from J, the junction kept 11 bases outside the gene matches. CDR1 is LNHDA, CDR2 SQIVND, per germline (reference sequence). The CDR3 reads CASSGTGTGSGYEQYF. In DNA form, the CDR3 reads TGTGCCAGTAGTGGAACGGGGACAGGGTCGGGCTACGAGCAGTACTTC.

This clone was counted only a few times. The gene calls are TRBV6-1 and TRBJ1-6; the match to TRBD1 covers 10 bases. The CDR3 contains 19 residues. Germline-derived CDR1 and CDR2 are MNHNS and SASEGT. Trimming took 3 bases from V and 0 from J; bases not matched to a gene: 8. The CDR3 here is CASSDRGQGRVSYNSPLHF. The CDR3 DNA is TGTGCCAGCAGTGACCGGGGACAGGGGCGCGTCTCCTATAATTCACCCCTCCACTTT.